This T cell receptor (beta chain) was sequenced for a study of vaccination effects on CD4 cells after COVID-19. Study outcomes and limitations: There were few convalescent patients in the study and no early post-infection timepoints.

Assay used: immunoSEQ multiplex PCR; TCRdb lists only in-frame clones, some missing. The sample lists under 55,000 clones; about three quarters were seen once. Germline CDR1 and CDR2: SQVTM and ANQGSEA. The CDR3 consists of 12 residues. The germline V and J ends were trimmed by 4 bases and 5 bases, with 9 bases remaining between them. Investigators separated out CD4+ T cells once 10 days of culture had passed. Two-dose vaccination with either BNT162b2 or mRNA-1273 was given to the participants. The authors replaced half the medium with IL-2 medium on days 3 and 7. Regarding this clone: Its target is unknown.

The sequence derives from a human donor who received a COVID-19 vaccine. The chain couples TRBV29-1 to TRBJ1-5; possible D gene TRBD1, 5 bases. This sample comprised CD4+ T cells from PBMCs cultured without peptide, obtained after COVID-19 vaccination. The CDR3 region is CSVGARDQPQHF. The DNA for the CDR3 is TGCAGCGTTGGGGCCAGGGATCAGCCCCAGCATTTT.